This T cell receptor (beta chain) was identified during a study of blood T cell repertoires in COVID-19 (dated by TCRdb to 2019 to 2021). The study in broad terms: Samples covering the acute and convalescent phases of COVID-19 were provided by collaborators in the United States, Italy and Spain. Where available, HLA class I and class II types were obtained from metadata supplied by the sample provider rather than from assay-based typing. A de-identified subject ID, COVID-19 status, age in years and sex were almost always included in the sample metadata. The samples were drawn from two sources: the first 160 participants of the ongoing ImmuneRACE study, and approximately 1,300 subjects contributed by 6 global collaborators. The repertoires were released in a freely available public database meant as a resource for research on the immune response to SARS-CoV-2. The prospective study material was composed of cDNA or gDNA derived from T cells, B-cell-depleted T cells, or PBMCs. Subjects who had been exposed to COVID-19, were actively infected with it, or had recovered from it provided the deeply sampled blood TCRbeta repertoires that made up the dataset.

TCRbeta CDR3 regions were amplified from genomic DNA by means of the immunoSEQ Assay, a bias-controlled multiplex PCR. In the authors' own workflow: The number of nucleated cells in each sample was estimated from the amplification of reference gene primers within the assay. To quantify the absolute abundance of each unique TCRbeta CDR3 rearrangement, sequence reads were collapsed and filtered. For each sample, productive Simpson clonality was calculated as the square root of Simpson's diversity index across productive rearrangements. In TCRdb, the immuneACCESS table is reduced to in-frame sequences with V and J assigned. These tables do not hold every clone; where another copy was compared, an unresolved V gene accounts for under half, and the others remain unexplained. Clone size and V and J calls were adopted from that table, with D and trimming inferred from the DNA. Across this sample there are under 45,000 clones, with approximately 90% seen only once. Together, the top ten hold roughly 21% of the sample.

The collaborating institutions used their own protocols to collect whole blood in K2EDTA tubes. For TCRbeta analysis, collaborators shipped samples in one of three forms: frozen whole blood, isolated PBMCs, or DNA extracted from either of those sample types. A word on this clone: It has no known antigen specificity. No base quality information exists; no much larger clone differs at one position.

Results the study describes overall, beyond this receptor: The amount of clinical and demographic metadata varied by source and participant and was provided uncurated.

This clonotype was obtained from a woman aged 80 or older in a cohort sampled during active or convalescent COVID-19. Sample: peripheral blood.

The DNA sequence follows: TGTGCCAGCAGTATACCGCAGGGGGCCCAAGAGACCCAGTACTTC. This is translated as CASSIPQGAQETQYF. The chain employs TRBV28 and TRBJ2-5; 8 junctional bases match TRBD1. Relative to germline, V is missing 5 bases and J is missing 1 base, with 6 bases of the junction outside any gene match. CDR1 and CDR2, looked up from the germline V gene, are MDHEN and SYDVKM. The CDR3, cysteine through phenylalanine, is 15 amino acids long. Only the CDR3 DNA stays, 45 bases, in frame from base 1.